This TCR beta chain is drawn from a study of T cells in Graves' hyperthyroidism and ophthalmopathy. Active moderate-to-severe ophthalmopathy, Clinical Activity Score at least 3, NOSPECS at least 4, under 3 months' duration. PBMCs were collected from an approximately 9.4 ml volume of fresh peripheral blood. Using RNA transcripts as the source, TCR beta CDR3 regions were amplified. First-round RT-PCR of the TCR CDR3 relied on the HTBI primer set. TCRdb passed the multiplex PCR reads through MiXCR, listing each CDR3 protein once. In the table there are about 410,000 distinct CDR3 sequences, 14% to 15% of which are singletons. This clonotype was recorded many times. Its antigen is currently unknown. Broader study findings: The authors' 13 V-J model separated ophthalmopathy from stable hyperthyroidism. The model foresaw ophthalmopathy a median approximately 6.3 months prior to onset.

This CDR3 has 14 residues. CDR1 is DFQATT, CDR2 SNEGSKA, per germline (reference sequence). J gave up 3 bases and V 2 bases, and 6 bases lay outside the gene matches. The rearrangement uses TRBV20-1 and TRBJ2-7; 8 nucleotides match TRBD2. The sequenced sample was blood. The source is a man between 18 and 35 years old with Graves' ophthalmopathy. The CDR3 nucleotides read TGCAGTGCTAGATCGGGGCGGGGGGACTACGAGCAGTACTTC. Its translation: CSARSGRGDYEQYF.